The clone carrying this T cell receptor (beta chain) was observed at least ten times. Antigen: not known. TCRdb analysed the RT-PCR reads with MiXCR anew, one entry per CDR3 protein. The data show about 650,000 distinct CDR3 sequences, less than 20% seen once. The CDR3 sequence is 15 residues long. With 7 bases removed from V and 1 base from J, the gap between germline ends came to 14 bases. Germline CDR1 and CDR2: SNHLY and FYNNEI. The data originate from a study of response to subunit inactivated influenza vaccine. Whole-study findings and limits: Only a handful of new T cells, the authors suggested, are recruited with each seasonal influenza vaccination.

The genes are TRBV2 and TRBJ2-1; unclear D gene. Sequences were derived from PBMCs from blood, sampled 11 to 12 days after vaccination. The clonotype originates from a man in his fifties who received an inactivated influenza vaccine. Here the CDR3 DNA reads TGTGCCAGCACCTTCTCCAGGTCATCCTACAATGAGCAGTTCTTC. Its translation: CASTFSRSSYNEQFF.